This entry is about one T cell receptor beta chain. The CDR3 is made up of 13 amino acids. The ends lost 2 bases at V and 4 bases at J; junction bases unmatched: 1. Germline V lookup: CDR1 KGHSH, CDR2 LQKENI. The data stem from a study of blood T cell repertoires in COVID-19. For the study at large: Samples taken during acute and convalescent COVID-19 were collected in the United States, Italy and Spain.

Recruits, aged roughly 18 to 89 years, lived in 24 US areas. Here immunoSEQ multiplex PCR was the method, and the copy in TCRdb shows in-frame clones only, minus some. The sample yields around 200,000 clones, 89% seen once. The sample consisted of PBMCs or T cells enriched from blood (not recorded which). The V call is TRBV18, the J call TRBJ1-1, with TRBD1 matching over 7 bases. This TCR came from a woman in her forties with acute COVID-19. The CDR3 protein is CASSPNRGTEAFF. The DNA for the CDR3 is TGTGCCAGCTCACCAAACAGGGGCACTGAAGCTTTCTTT.